Reported below is one T cell receptor beta chain. These data belong to a study of blood T cell repertoires in COVID-19. The overall study: Nucleic acid was either cDNA or gDNA, and it came from T cells, B-cell-depleted T cells, or PBMCs.

Original processing methods: From reference gene primer amplification, estimates of nucleated cell counts were derived. Sequencing used immunoSEQ multiplex PCR; TCRdb keeps in-frame clones, though not all of them. V and J calls and clone size come straight from that table; D and trimming were deduced from the DNA. The sample has 200,000 to 250,000 clones, more than 70% seen once. The ends lost 4 bases at V and 9 bases at J; junction bases unmatched: 8. Germline V gene data show CDR1 as SGHTA and CDR2 as FQGNSA. The CDR3 has 16 amino acids. The chain joins TRBV7-2 to TRBJ1-6; 11 bases match TRBD1. What was sequenced was peripheral blood. The sequence derives from an elderly woman with acute or convalescent COVID-19. The CDR3 DNA sequence: TGTGCCAGCAGCTCCCTTCCCGGGACAGGGGGTTCACCCCTCCACTTT. Protein sequence: CASSSLPGTGGSPLHF.